The clone carrying this T cell receptor (beta chain) was counted ten times or more. Its specificity is unknown. Unsorted libraries were generated from 2 million PBMCs. These cells had been stored in RNAlater at -80 C. These data originate in a study of neurological immune-mediated disorders. General observations from the study: Levels of TCR clonal expansion peaked in HTLV-1-associated myelopathy and reached their lowest in multiple sclerosis, under those of healthy controls.

Template-switch 5'RACE cDNA synthesis added a 10-nucleotide unique molecular identifier. Over 160 million TCR-beta sequences from 15-18 subjects came from every sequencing run. TCRdb passed the 5' RACE reads through MiXCR, listing each CDR3 protein once. The sample has about 40,000 distinct CDR3 sequences, 2.5% seen once; the top ten hold approximately 2.4%. Trimming left V 7 bases short and J 5 bases short, with 16 bases between. The CDR3 runs 14 residues. The germline CDR1 and CDR2 sequences are SGHKS and YYEKEE (reference sequence). This rearrangement joins TRBV5-5 to TRBJ2-1; no definite D call. The clonotype comes from a man in his fifties with multiple sclerosis. The sample was PBMCs. CDR3: CASLPLPEDNEQFF. The CDR3 DNA reads as TGTGCCAGCCTACCGCTGCCTGAAGACAATGAGCAGTTCTTC.